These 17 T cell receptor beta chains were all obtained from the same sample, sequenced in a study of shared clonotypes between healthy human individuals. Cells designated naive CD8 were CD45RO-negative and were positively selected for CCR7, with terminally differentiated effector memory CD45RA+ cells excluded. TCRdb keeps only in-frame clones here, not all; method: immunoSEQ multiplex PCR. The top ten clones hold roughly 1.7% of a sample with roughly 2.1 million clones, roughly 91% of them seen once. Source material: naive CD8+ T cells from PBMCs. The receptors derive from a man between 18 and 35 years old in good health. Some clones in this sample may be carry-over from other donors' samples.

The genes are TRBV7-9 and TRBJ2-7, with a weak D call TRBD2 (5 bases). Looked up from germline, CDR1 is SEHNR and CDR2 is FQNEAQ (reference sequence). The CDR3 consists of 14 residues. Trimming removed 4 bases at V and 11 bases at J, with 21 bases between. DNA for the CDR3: TGTGCCAGCAGCTCAACTAAAAGACTACCCGGGGAGTACTTC. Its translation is CASSSTKRLPGEYF.

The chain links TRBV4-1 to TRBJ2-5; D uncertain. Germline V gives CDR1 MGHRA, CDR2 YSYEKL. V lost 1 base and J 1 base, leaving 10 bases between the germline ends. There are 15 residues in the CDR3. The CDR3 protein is CASSQVFPGQETQYF. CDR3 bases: TGCGCCAGCAGCCAAGTGTTCCCGGGCCAAGAGACCCAGTACTTC.

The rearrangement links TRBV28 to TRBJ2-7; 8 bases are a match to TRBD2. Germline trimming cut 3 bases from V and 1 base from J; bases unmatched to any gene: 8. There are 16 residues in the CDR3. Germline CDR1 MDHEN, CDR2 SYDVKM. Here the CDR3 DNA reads TGTGCCAGCAGTTTTCTCTCTAGCGGGTTTTCCTACGAGCAGTACTTC. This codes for CASSFLSSGFSYEQYF. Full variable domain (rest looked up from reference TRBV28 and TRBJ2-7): DVKVTQSSRYLVKRTGEKVFLECVQDMDHENMFWYRQDPGLGLRLIYFSYDVKMKEKGDIPEGYSVSREKKERFSLILESASTNQTSMYLCASSFLSSGFSYEQYFGPGTRLTVT.

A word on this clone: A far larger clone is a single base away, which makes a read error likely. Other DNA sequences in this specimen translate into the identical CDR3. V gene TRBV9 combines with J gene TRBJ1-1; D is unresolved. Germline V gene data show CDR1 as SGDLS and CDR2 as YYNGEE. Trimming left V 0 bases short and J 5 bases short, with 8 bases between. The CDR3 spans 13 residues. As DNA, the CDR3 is TGTGCCAGCAGCGTAGGAGGGAAGACTGAAGCTTTCTTT. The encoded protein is CASSVGGKTEAFF.

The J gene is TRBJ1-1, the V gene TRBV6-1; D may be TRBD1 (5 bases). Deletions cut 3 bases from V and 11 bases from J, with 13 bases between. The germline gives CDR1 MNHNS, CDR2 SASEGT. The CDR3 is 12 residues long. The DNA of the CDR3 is TGTGCCAGCAGTGATTACGGGGGGAAGGCTTTCTTT. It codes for CASSDYGGKAFF.

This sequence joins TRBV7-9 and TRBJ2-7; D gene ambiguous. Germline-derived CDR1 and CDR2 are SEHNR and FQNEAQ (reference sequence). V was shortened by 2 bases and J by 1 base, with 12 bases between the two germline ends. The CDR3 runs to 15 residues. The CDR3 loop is CASSLPLEDSYEQYF. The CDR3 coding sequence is TGTGCCAGCAGCTTACCTTTAGAGGATTCCTACGAGCAGTACTTC. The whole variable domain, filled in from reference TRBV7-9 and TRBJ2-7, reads DTGVSQNPRHKITKRGQNVTFRCDPISEHNRLYWYRQTLGQGPEFLTYFQNEAQLEKSRLLSDRFSAERPKGSFSTLEIQRTEQGDSAMYLCASSLPLEDSYEQYFGPGTRLTVT.

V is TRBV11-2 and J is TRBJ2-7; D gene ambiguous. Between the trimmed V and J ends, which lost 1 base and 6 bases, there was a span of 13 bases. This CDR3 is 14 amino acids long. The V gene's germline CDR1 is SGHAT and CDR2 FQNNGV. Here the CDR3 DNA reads TGTGCCAGCAGCTTAGTACCGGATTTGTTCGAGCAGTACTTC. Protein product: CASSLVPDLFEQYF. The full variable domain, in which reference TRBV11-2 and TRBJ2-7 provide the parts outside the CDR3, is EAGVAQSPRYKIIEKRQSVAFWCNPISGHATLYWYQQILGQGPKLLIQFQNNGVVDDSQLPKDRFSAERLKGVDSTLKIQPAKLEDSAVYLCASSLVPDLFEQYFGPGTRLTVT.

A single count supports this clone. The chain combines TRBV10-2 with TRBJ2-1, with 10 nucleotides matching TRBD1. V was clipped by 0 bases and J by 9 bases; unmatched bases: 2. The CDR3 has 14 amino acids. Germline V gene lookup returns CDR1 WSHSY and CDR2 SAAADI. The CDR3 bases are TGCGCCAGCAGTGAGTCGACAGGGGGCGGTGAGCAGTTCTTC. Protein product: CASSESTGGGEQFF.

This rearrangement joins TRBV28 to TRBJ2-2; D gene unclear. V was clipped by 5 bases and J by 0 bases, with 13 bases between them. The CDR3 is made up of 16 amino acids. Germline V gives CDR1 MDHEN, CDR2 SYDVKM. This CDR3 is CASSLGEGTNTGELFF. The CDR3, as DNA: TGTGCCAGCAGTCTCGGCGAAGGGACGAACACCGGGGAGCTGTTTTTT.

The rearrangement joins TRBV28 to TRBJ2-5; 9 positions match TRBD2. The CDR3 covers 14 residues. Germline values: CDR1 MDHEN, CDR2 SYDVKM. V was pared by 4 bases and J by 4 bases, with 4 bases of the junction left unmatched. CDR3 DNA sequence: TGTGCCAGCAGTTCCCCACTAGCGGGAGAGACCCAGTACTTC. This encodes CASSSPLAGETQYF.

CDR3 residues: CSVIAPAGTQYF. The CDR3 region has the DNA TGCAGCGTCATTGCCCCGGCGGGGACCCAGTACTTC. The chain carries TRBV29-1 and TRBJ2-5, with a tentative D call TRBD2 (5 bases). Trimming left V 6 bases short and J 7 bases short, with 15 bases between. CDR1 SQVTM and CDR2 ANQGSEA come from the germline V gene. The CDR3 is 12 amino acids.

The DNA for the CDR3 is TGTGCCAGCAGCTTTTTGCGGGAGTTCACCGGGGAGCTGTTTTTT. It translates to CASSFLREFTGELFF. The gene calls are TRBV5-6 and TRBJ2-2, with 7 bases lining up with TRBD2. Germline V gene sequence: CDR1 SGHDT, CDR2 YYEEEE. Trimming removed 2 bases from V and 4 bases from J; junction bases left unmatched: 5. This CDR3 region has 15 residues.

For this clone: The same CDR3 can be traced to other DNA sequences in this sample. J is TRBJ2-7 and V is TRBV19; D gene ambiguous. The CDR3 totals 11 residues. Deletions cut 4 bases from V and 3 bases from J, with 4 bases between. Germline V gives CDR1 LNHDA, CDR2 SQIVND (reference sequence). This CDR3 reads CASSTGYEQYF. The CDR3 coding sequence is TGTGCCAGTAGTACCGGCTACGAGCAGTACTTC.

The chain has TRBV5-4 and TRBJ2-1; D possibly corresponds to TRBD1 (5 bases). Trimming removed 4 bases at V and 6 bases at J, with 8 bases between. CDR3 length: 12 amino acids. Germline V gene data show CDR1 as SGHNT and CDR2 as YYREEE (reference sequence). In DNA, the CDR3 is TGTGCCAGCAGCCCTCAGGGCAATGAGCAGTTCTTC. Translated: CASSPQGNEQFF.

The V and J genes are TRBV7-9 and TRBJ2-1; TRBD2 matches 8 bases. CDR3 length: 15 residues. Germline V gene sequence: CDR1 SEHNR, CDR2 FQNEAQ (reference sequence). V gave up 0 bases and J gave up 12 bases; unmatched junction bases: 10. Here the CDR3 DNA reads TGTGCCAGCAGCTTAGCGTTACTAGCGGACGTGGGGCAGTTCTTC. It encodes CASSLALLADVGQFF.

The CDR3 region has the DNA TGTGCCAGTAGTATTGTGACAGGGGGTTACAATGAGCAGTTCTTC. Amino acids: CASSIVTGGYNEQFF. The chain has TRBV19 and TRBJ2-1; 9 bases align to TRBD1. The germline CDR1 and CDR2 sequences are LNHDA and SQIVND (reference sequence). This CDR3 is built from 15 residues. Germline trimming cut 3 bases from V and 4 bases from J; bases unmatched to any gene: 4.

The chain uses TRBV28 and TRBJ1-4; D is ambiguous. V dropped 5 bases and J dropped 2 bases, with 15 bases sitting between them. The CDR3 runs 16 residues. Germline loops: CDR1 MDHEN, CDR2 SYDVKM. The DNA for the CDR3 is TGTGCCAGCAGTCCGGCGTCGGTGACGACTAATGAAAAACTGTTTTTT. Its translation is CASSPASVTTNEKLFF.